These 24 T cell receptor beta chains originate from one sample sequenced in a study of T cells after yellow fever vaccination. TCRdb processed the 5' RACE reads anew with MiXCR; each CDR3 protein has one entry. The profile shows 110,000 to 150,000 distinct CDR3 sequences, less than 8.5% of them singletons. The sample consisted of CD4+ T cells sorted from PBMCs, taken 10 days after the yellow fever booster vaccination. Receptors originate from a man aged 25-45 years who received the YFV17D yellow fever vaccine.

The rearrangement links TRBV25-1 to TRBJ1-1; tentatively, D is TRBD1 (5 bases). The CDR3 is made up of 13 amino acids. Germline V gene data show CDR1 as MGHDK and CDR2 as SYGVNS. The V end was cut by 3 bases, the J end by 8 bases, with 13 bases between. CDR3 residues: CASSDRRRGEAFF. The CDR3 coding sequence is TGTGCCAGCAGTGACCGCAGACGGGGCGAAGCTTTCTTT.

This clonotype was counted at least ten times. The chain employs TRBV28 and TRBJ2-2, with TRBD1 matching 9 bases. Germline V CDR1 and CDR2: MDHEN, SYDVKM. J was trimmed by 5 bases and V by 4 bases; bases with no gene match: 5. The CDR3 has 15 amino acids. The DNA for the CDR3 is TGTGCCAGCAGTTGGACAGGGGTCGAGACCGGGGAGCTGTTTTTT. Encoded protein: CASSWTGVETGELFF.

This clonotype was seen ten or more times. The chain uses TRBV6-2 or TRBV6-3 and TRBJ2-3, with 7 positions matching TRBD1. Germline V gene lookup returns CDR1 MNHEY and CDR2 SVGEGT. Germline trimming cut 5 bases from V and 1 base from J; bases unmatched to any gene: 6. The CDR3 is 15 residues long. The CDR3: CASSRHRGRTDTQYF. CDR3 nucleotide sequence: TGTGCCAGCAGTCGCCACAGGGGACGCACAGATACGCAGTATTTT.

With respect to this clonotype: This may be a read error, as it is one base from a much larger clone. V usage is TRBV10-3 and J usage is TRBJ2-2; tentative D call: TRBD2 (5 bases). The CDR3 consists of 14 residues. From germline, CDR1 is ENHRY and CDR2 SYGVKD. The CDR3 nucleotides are TGTGCCACCCGGGCAGAATCGAACACCGGGAAGCTGTTTTTT. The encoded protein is CATRAESNTGKLFF.

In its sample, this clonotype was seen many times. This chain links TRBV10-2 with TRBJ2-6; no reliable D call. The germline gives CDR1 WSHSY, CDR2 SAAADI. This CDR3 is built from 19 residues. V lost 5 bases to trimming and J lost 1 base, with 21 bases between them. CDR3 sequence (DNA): TGCGCCAGCAGTCCTGCGTTACAGCTTCTCCCATCTGGGGCCAACGTCCTGACTTTC. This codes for CASSPALQLLPSGANVLTF.

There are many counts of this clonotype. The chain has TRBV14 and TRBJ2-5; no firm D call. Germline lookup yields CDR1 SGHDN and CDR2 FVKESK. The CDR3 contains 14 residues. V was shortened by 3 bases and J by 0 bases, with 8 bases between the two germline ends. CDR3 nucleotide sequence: TGTGCCAGCAGCCAGGCCGTAAACCAAGAGACCCAGTACTTC. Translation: CASSQAVNQETQYF.

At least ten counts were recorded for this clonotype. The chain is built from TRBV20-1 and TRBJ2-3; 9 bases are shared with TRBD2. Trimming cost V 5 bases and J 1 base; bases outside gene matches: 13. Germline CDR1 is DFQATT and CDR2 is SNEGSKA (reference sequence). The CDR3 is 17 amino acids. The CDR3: CSALRPSSGKRTDTQYF. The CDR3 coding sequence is TGCAGTGCTCTCCGCCCCTCTAGCGGGAAGCGCACAGATACGCAGTATTTT.

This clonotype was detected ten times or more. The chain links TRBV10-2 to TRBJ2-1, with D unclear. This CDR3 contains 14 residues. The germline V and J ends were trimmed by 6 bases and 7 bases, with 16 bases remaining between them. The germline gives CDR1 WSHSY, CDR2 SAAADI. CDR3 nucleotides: TGCGCCAGCAGCGATGTAGGCATTGGGAATGAGCAGTTCTTC. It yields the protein CASSDVGIGNEQFF.

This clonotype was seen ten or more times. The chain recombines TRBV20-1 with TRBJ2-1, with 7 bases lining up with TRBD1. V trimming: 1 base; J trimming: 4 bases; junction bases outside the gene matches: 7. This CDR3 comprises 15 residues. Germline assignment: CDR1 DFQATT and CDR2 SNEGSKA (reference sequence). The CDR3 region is CSARGPGQLYNEQFF. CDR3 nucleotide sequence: TGCAGTGCTAGAGGACCGGGACAGCTTTACAATGAGCAGTTCTTC.

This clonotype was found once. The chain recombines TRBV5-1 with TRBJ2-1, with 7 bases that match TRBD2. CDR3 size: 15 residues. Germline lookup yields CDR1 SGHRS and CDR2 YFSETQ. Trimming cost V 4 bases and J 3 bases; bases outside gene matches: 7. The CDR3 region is CASSIPSGNYNEQFF. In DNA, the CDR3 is TGCGCCAGCAGCATACCTAGCGGCAACTACAATGAGCAGTTCTTC.

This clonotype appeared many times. In DNA form, the CDR3 reads TGCGCCAGCATCGGAGCGGGGTCCTACGAGCAGTACTTC. Its translation is CASIGAGSYEQYF. J is TRBJ2-7 and V is TRBV5-1; TRBD2 aligns across 7 bases. V trimming: 6 bases; J trimming: 1 base; junction bases outside the gene matches: 4. Germline V gene lookup returns CDR1 SGHRS and CDR2 YFSETQ. The CDR3 covers 13 residues.

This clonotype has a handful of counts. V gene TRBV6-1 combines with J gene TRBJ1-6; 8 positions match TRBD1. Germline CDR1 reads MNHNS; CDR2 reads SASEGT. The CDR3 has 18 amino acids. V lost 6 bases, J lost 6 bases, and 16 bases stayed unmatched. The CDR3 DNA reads TGTGCCAGCAGCTTTAGGACAGGGTTTTCGACAAGTAATTCACCCCTCCACTTT. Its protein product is CASSFRTGFSTSNSPLHF.

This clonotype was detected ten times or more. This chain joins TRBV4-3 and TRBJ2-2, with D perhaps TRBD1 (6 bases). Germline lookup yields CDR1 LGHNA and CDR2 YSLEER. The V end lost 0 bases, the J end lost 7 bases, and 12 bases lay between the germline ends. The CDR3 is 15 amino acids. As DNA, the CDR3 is TGCGCCAGCAGCCAAGATATGGGGGCCGGCGGGGAGCTGTTTTTT. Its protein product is CASSQDMGAGGELFF.

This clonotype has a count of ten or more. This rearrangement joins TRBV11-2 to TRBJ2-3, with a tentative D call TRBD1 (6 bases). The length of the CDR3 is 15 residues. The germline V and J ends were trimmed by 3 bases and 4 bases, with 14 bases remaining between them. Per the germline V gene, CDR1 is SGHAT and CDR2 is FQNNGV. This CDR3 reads CASSFGQLRADTQYF. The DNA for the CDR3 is TGTGCCAGCAGCTTCGGACAGTTACGTGCAGATACGCAGTATTTT.

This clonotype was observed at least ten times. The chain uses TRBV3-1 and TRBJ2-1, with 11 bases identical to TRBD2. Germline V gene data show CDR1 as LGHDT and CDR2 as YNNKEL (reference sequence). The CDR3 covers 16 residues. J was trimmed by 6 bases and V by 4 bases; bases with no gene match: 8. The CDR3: CASSPTLAGVGNEQFF. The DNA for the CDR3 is TGTGCCAGCAGCCCCACACTAGCGGGAGTGGGCAATGAGCAGTTCTTC.

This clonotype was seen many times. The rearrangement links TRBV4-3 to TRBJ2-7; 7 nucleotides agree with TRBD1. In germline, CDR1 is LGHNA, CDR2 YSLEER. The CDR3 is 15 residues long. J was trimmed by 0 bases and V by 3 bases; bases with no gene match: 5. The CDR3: CASSQDRDSSYEQYF. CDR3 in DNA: TGCGCCAGCAGCCAGGACCGGGACAGCTCCTACGAGCAGTACTTC.

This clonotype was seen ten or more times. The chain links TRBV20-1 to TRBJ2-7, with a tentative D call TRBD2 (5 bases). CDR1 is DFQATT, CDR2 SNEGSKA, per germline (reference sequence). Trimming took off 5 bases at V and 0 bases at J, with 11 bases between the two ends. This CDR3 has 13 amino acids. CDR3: CSAGQRSSYEQYF. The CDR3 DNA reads TGCAGTGCTGGCCAGCGGAGCTCCTACGAGCAGTACTTC.

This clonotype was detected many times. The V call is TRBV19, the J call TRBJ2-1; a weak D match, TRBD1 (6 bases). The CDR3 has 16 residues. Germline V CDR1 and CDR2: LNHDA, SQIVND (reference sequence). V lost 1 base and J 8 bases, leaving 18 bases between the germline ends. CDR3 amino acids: CASSIGQGRYRDEQFF. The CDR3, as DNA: TGTGCCAGTAGTATAGGGCAGGGGCGATACCGGGATGAGCAGTTCTTC.

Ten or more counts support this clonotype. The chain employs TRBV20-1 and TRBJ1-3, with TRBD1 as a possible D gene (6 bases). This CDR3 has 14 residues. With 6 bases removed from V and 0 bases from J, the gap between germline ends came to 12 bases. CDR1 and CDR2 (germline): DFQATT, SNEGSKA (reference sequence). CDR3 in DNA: TGCAGTGCCAGGGACACCTACTCTGGAAACACCATATATTTT. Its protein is CSARDTYSGNTIYF.

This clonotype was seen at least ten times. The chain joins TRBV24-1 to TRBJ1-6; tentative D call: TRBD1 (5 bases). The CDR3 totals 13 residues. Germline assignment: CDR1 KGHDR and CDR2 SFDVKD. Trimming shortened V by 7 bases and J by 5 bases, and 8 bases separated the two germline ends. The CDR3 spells CATRRDHNSPLHF. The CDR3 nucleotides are TGTGCCACCAGACGGGACCATAATTCACCCCTCCACTTT.

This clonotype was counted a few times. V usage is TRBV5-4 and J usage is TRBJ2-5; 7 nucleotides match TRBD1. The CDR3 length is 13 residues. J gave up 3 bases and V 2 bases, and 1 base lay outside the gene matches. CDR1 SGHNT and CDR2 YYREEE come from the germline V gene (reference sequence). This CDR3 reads CASSFGQEETQYF. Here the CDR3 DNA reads TGTGCCAGCAGCTTCGGACAGGAAGAGACCCAGTACTTC. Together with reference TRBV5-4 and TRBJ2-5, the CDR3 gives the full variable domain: ETGVTQSPTHLIKTRGQQVTLRCSSQSGHNTVSWYQQALGQGPQFIFQYYREEENGRGNFPPRFSGLQFPNYSSELNVNALELDDSALYLCASSFGQEETQYFGPGTRLLVL.

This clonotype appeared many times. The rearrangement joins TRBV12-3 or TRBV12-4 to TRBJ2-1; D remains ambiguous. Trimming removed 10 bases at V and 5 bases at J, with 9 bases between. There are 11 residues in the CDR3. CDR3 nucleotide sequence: TGTGCCATCAGATCGGACAATGAGCAGTTCTTC. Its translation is CAIRSDNEQFF.

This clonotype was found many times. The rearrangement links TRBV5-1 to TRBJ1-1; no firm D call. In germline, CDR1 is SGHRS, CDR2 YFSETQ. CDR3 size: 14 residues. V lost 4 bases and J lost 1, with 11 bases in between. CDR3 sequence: CASSHGPQNTEAFF. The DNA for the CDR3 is TGCGCCAGCAGCCACGGACCACAGAACACTGAAGCTTTCTTT.

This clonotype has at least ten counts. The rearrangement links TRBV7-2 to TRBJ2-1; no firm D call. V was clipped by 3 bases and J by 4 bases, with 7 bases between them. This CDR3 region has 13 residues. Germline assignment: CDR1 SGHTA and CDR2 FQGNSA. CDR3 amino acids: CASSFTNYNEQFF. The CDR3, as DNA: TGTGCCAGCAGCTTTACAAATTACAATGAGCAGTTCTTC.